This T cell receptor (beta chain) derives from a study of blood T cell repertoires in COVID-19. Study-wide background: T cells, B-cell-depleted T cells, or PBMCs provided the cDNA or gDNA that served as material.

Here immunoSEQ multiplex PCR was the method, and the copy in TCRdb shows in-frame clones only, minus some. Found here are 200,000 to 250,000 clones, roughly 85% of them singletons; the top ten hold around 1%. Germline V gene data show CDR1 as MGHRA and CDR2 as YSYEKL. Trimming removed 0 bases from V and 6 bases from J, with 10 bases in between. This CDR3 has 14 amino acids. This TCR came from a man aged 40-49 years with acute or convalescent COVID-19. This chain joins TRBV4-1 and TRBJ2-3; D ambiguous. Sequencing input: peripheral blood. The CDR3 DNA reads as TGCGCCAGCAGCCAAGATCACGGTTTTGATACGCAGTATTTT. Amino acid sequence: CASSQDHGFDTQYF.